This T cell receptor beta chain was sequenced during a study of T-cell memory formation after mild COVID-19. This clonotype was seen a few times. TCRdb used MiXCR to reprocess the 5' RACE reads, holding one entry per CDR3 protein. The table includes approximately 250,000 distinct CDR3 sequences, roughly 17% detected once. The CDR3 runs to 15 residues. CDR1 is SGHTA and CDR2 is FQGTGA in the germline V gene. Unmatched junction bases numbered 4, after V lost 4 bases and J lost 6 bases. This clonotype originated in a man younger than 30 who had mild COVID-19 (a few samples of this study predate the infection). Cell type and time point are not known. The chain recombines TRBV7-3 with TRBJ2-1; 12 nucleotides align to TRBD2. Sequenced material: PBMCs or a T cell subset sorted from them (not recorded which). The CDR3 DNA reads TGTGCCAGCAGCTGGACTAGCGGGGCTCTCAATGAGCAGTTCTTC. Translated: CASSWTSGALNEQFF.